This passage covers 21 T cell receptor beta chains from one sample sequenced in a study of CD8+CD57+ T cells in acquired aplastic anemia. Template material for TCR beta VDJ and CDR3 profiling consisted of genomic DNA. One entry per CDR3 protein results from TCRdb running MiXCR on the reads. The top ten clones hold 4% of a sample with about 420,000 distinct CDR3 sequences, around 68% of them seen once. Source material: sorted CD4+, CD8+, or CD8+CD57+ T cells (not recorded which) from PBMCs. These receptor sequences come from a human donor in good health, serving as a control.

This clonotype was seen at least ten times. The chain joins TRBV5-6 to TRBJ1-2, with a possible D match to TRBD1 (6 bases). Germline assignment: CDR1 SGHDT and CDR2 YYEEEE. CDR3 size: 15 residues. Deletions cut 4 bases from V and 0 bases from J, with 13 bases between. The CDR3 loop is CASSGTGQTNYGYTF. The CDR3 coding sequence is TGTGCCAGCAGCGGTACCGGACAGACTAACTATGGCTACACCTTC. The variable domain in full, with the rest retrieved from reference TRBV5-6 and TRBJ1-2, is DAGVTQSPTHLIKTRGQQVTLRCSPKSGHDTVSWYQQALGQGPQFIFQYYEEEERQRGNFPDRFSGHQFPNYSSELNVNALLLGDSALYLCASSGTGQTNYGYTFGSGTRLTVV.

The chain uses TRBV20-1 and TRBJ1-2; D not certain. Germline values: CDR1 DFQATT, CDR2 SNEGSKA (reference sequence). The CDR3 runs to 13 residues. Deletions cut 3 bases from V and 8 bases from J, with 16 bases between. The CDR3 nucleotides read TGCAGTGCTAGGGATACAAAGGAGCGGGGCTACACCTTC. This codes for CSARDTKERGYTF.

This clonotype turned up a few times. The rearrangement uses TRBV6-6 and TRBJ2-2; D possibly matches TRBD1 or TRBD2 (7 bases each). Germline values: CDR1 MNHNY, CDR2 SVGAGI (reference sequence). This CDR3 comprises 15 residues. V lost 6 bases to trimming and J lost 6 bases, with 17 bases between them. CDR3 amino acids: CASRIREGAPGELFF. In DNA form, the CDR3 reads TGTGCCAGCAGGATAAGGGAGGGGGCTCCCGGGGAGCTGTTTTTT.

CDR3 bases: TGTGCCAGCAGCACAGCACGTAATTCCTACGAGCAGTACTTC. It codes for CASSTARNSYEQYF. The rearrangement joins TRBV2 to TRBJ2-7; D is uncertain. CDR1 and CDR2 (germline): SNHLY, FYNNEI. V was pared by 6 bases and J by 1 base, with 13 bases between. The CDR3 length is 14 residues.

This clonotype was counted once. Because the CDR3 is missing its conserved closing phenylalanine or tryptophan, this is likely a read error. The DNA is left out, because the CDR3 cannot be placed on it with certainty; the CDR3 is given as TCRdb lists it. This CDR3 reads CASSLHPGSYNEQ. The rearrangement links TRBV7-6 to TRBJ1-1; the DNA was not used to check the table's D call, TRBD1. CDR1 is SGHVS and CDR2 is FNYEAQ in the germline V gene. The CDR3 adds up to 13 amino acids, both ends counted.

The genes are TRBV20-1 and TRBJ1-2; no clear D gene. Germline CDR1 reads DFQATT; CDR2 reads SNEGSKA (reference sequence). The CDR3 consists of 15 residues. The V and J ends lost 5 bases and 5 bases respectively, with 21 bases between them. The CDR3 DNA follows: TGCAGTGCTCAAGGGATGCCCGACGAGCTTTATGGCTACACCTTC. This translates into CSAQGMPDELYGYTF.

This clonotype was picked up many times. The chain is built from TRBV19 and TRBJ1-2; 7 bases align to TRBD1. This CDR3 comprises 15 residues. Germline trimming cut 5 bases from V and 0 bases from J; bases unmatched to any gene: 6. CDR1 is LNHDA and CDR2 is SQIVND in the germline V gene (reference sequence). The CDR3 sequence: CASSSDRASNYGYTF. CDR3 bases: TGTGCCAGTAGTTCTGACAGGGCCTCTAACTATGGCTACACCTTC.

This clonotype was counted ten times or more. The rearrangement links TRBV5-5 to TRBJ1-1; D may be TRBD1 (5 bases). V lost 4 bases to trimming and J lost 1 base, with 14 bases between them. The CDR3 has 15 residues. Germline assignment: CDR1 SGHKS and CDR2 YYEKEE (reference sequence). CDR3 coding DNA: TGTGCCAGCAGCGGGGCAGCTGACCCGAACACTGAAGCTTTCTTT. Its protein is CASSGAADPNTEAFF.

Concerning this clonotype itself: One junction end does not reproduce the germline sequence, and a read error may be involved. V and J are TRBV7-2 and TRBJ2-6; 7 bases line up with TRBD1. The CDR3 loop spans 14 amino acids. CDR1 is SGHTA, CDR2 FQGNSA, per germline. The CDR3: CASSRGHGPNDPIF. CDR3 coding DNA: TGTGCCAGCAGCAGGGGGCATGGGCCCAACGACCCGATTTTC.

As for this clonotype: One end of the junction varies from germline; a read error may be responsible. The chain joins TRBV20-1 to TRBJ1-1; D is unclear. Germline V gene sequence: CDR1 DFQATT, CDR2 SNEGSKA (reference sequence). The CDR3 sequence is 14 residues long. CDR3 sequence: CSAKPTTGGAEAFF. CDR3 sequence (DNA): TGCAGCGCTAAGCCAACCACGGGAGGAGCTGAAGCTTTCTTT.

Only a few counts were recorded for this clonotype. A read error may be the cause here, since a much bigger clone is one base away. The gene calls are TRBV7-9 and TRBJ2-7, with a tentative D call TRBD1 (6 bases). The V end lost 5 bases, the J end lost 7 bases, and 21 bases lay between the germline ends. The CDR3 has 15 amino acids. Per germline, CDR1 SEHNR and CDR2 FQNEAQ (reference sequence). Here the CDR3 DNA reads TGTGCCAGCAGCGTAAACAGGGTTACCTACAATGAGCAGTACTTC. Its protein product is CASSVNRVTYNEQYF.

The chain combines TRBV2 with TRBJ2-7; no firm D call. CDR3 length: 13 residues. Deletions cut 8 bases from V and 4 bases from J, with 15 bases between. Germline V gene data show CDR1 as SNHLY and CDR2 as FYNNEI. CDR3 sequence reads: CASSLGNRYEQYF. The CDR3 DNA sequence: TGTGCCAGCTCACTGGGAAATCGTTACGAGCAGTACTTC.

J is TRBJ1-2 and V is TRBV10-3, with D perhaps matching TRBD1 (5 bases). The V gene's germline CDR1 is ENHRY and CDR2 SYGVKD. V was pared by 2 bases and J by 10 bases, with 17 bases between. The CDR3 is made up of 14 amino acids. CDR3 in amino acids: CAISEAGATPDYTF. The CDR3 bases are TGTGCCATCAGTGAGGCCGGGGCGACCCCAGACTACACCTTC.

The chain has TRBV20-1 and TRBJ1-4; D is uncertain. This CDR3 has 16 amino acids. V shed 6 bases and J shed 4 bases, with 21 bases lying between them. Per the germline V gene, CDR1 is DFQATT and CDR2 is SNEGSKA (reference sequence). In DNA form, the CDR3 reads TGCAGTGCCATGTCACCGCAGCGGCCCCATAATGAAAAACTGTTTTTT. Translated: CSAMSPQRPHNEKLFF.

Concerning this clonotype: The conserved final phenylalanine or tryptophan is absent from the CDR3, which likely points to a read error. The DNA is omitted, as the CDR3 cannot be located on it reliably, and the CDR3 follows TCRdb's listing. The chain links TRBV9 to TRBJ1-5. The CDR3 contains 13 residues when both ends are counted. Germline V CDR1 and CDR2: SGDLS, YYNGEE. CDR3 loop: CASSDRKNSYNDL.

With regard to this clonotype: This is likely a read error, given that the CDR3 carries no conserved phenylalanine or tryptophan at its end. The DNA is left out, because the CDR3 cannot be placed on it with certainty; the CDR3 is given as TCRdb lists it. The chain recombines TRBV2 with TRBJ2-5; the DNA was not compared with TRBD2, the D call given in the table. The V gene's germline CDR1 is SNHLY and CDR2 FYNNEI. The CDR3 length equals 15 residues, ends included. The CDR3 protein is CASSAGEGETQYFGP.

This clonotype was seen repeatedly, ten times or more. This chain joins TRBV5-5 and TRBJ2-7; a weak D match, TRBD2 (6 bases). The CDR3 sequence is 16 residues long. Trimming took off 4 bases at V and 0 bases at J, with 17 bases between the two ends. The V gene's germline CDR1 is SGHKS and CDR2 YYEKEE (reference sequence). The CDR3 reads CASSTWGLLSSYEQYF. CDR3 sequence (DNA): TGTGCCAGCAGCACCTGGGGACTCCTGAGCTCCTACGAGCAGTACTTC. The full variable domain, in which reference TRBV5-5 and TRBJ2-7 provide the parts outside the CDR3, is DAGVTQSPTHLIKTRGQQVTLRCSPISGHKSVSWYQQVLGQGPQFIFQYYEKEERGRGNFPDRFSARQFPNYSSELNVNALLLGDSALYLCASSTWGLLSSYEQYFGPGTRLTVT.

This clonotype was observed once. V and J are TRBV6-4 and TRBJ2-1; TRBD2 matches 8 bases. The CDR3 loop spans 15 amino acids. V trimming: 3 bases; J trimming: 3 bases; junction bases outside the gene matches: 4. The germline V gene has CDR1 MRHNA and CDR2 SNTAGT. The CDR3 loop is CASSEAGEGYNEQFF. The CDR3 nucleotides read TGTGCCAGCAGTGAAGCGGGAGAGGGCTACAATGAGCAGTTCTTC.

This chain links TRBV5-1 with TRBJ2-3; TRBD1 is a possible D gene (5 bases). The CDR3 covers 16 residues. Germline loops: CDR1 SGHRS, CDR2 YFSETQ. Trimming took 0 bases from V and 0 from J, leaving 11 bases between them. Here the CDR3 reads CASSLVGLHSTDTQYF. In DNA form, the CDR3 reads TGCGCCAGCAGCTTGGTGGGGCTGCACAGCACAGATACGCAGTATTTT.

The chain uses TRBV19 and TRBJ1-6; D gene uncertain. Trimming shortened V by 0 bases and J by 9 bases, and 27 bases separated the two germline ends. The V gene's germline CDR1 is LNHDA and CDR2 SQIVND (reference sequence). This CDR3 is built from 20 residues. The CDR3 region is CASSIDGRGSEGSLGSPLHF. The DNA of the CDR3 is TGTGCCAGTAGTATAGATGGTCGTGGCAGTGAAGGGTCCTTAGGTTCACCCCTCCACTTT.

This clonotype was counted many times. The chain recombines TRBV5-1 with TRBJ2-1; 7 bases match TRBD1. The CDR3 is 13 amino acids. Trimming at V came to 3 bases and at J to 4 bases, leaving 1 base not matched to a gene. Germline V gene sequence: CDR1 SGHRS, CDR2 YFSETQ. CDR3 region: CASSSGQYNEQFF. CDR3 bases: TGCGCCAGCAGCTCGGGACAGTACAATGAGCAGTTCTTC. Filled out from reference TRBV5-1 and TRBJ2-1, the complete variable domain reads KAGVTQTPRYLIKTRGQQVTLSCSPISGHRSVSWYQQTPGQGLQFLFEYFSETQRNKGNFPGRFSGRQFSNSRSEMNVSTLELGDSALYLCASSSGQYNEQFFGPGTRLTVL.